This passage covers 20 T cell receptor beta chains from one sample sequenced in a study of T cell responses to AZD1222 COVID-19 vaccine. Data came from immunoSEQ multiplex PCR; TCRdb stores just in-frame clones and leaves some out. The sample holds approximately 130,000 clones; roughly nine tenths are singletons and the top ten take around 3%. This material consisted of peripheral blood, taken 28 days after the second AZD1222 dose. These receptors were collected from an adult who received the AZD1222 COVID-19 vaccine.

This clone has just one count. The chain couples TRBV18 to TRBJ2-2; 7 bases are shared with TRBD1. J gave up 3 bases and V 3 bases, and 4 bases lay outside the gene matches. Germline V gene lookup returns CDR1 KGHSH and CDR2 LQKENI. CDR3 length: 15 residues. The CDR3 is CASSPRTGDTGELFF. The CDR3 bases are TGTGCCAGCTCACCGCGAACAGGGGACACCGGGGAGCTGTTTTTT.

The rearrangement joins TRBV7-2 to TRBJ1-6; 8 bases are shared with TRBD1. The length of the CDR3 is 15 residues. V lost 3 bases to trimming and J lost 7 bases; unmatched junction nucleotides: 5. Germline V CDR1 and CDR2: SGHTA, FQGNSA. CDR3 sequence (DNA): TGTGCCAGCAGCTTGGCCGGGACAGGCAATTCACCCCTCCACTTT. It translates to CASSLAGTGNSPLHF.

The chain has TRBV2 and TRBJ1-6; D is possibly TRBD1 (5 bases). Germline CDR1 and CDR2: SNHLY and FYNNEI. This CDR3 comprises 14 residues. Trimming shortened V by 4 bases and J by 10 bases, and 14 bases separated the two germline ends. DNA for the CDR3: TGTGCCAGCAGTGTAAACCCAGGGAAATCACCCCTCCACTTT. Amino acid sequence: CASSVNPGKSPLHF.

This chain uses TRBV5-4 with TRBJ1-1; a possible D gene is TRBD1 (6 bases). CDR3 length equals 15 residues. With 5 bases removed from V and 4 bases from J, the gap between germline ends came to 18 bases. CDR1 and CDR2 (germline): SGHNT, YYREEE (reference sequence). Written as DNA, the CDR3 is TGTGCCAGCAGATCCCGATTCAGGGGTGTCACTGAAGCTTTCTTT. Protein sequence: CASRSRFRGVTEAFF.

V is TRBV6-2 or TRBV6-3 and J is TRBJ1-6; D is unresolved. The CDR3 has 13 residues. V lost 1 base to trimming and J lost 10 bases, with 8 bases between them. Looked up from germline, CDR1 is MNHEY and CDR2 is SVGEGT. CDR3 DNA: TGTGCCAGCAGTTACTTCGCCGGCTCACCCCTCCACTTT. It specifies CASSYFAGSPLHF.

Here the CDR3 reads CASSLTRGQPQHF. Here the CDR3 DNA reads TGTGCCAGCAGTTTGACCCGCGGCCAGCCCCAGCATTTT. The chain has TRBV12-3 or TRBV12-4 and TRBJ1-5; D is undetermined. This CDR3 is 13 amino acids long. V lost 3 bases, J lost 7 bases, and 10 bases lay in between.

The CDR3 is CASSLDLSGANVLTF. CDR3 DNA sequence: TGTGCCAGCAGCTTAGACCTCTCTGGGGCCAACGTCCTGACTTTC. The chain is built from TRBV7-6 and TRBJ2-6; D gene ambiguous. V was trimmed by 1 base and J by 0 bases, leaving 4 bases between them. Germline V gene data show CDR1 as SGHVS and CDR2 as FNYEAQ. The CDR3 totals 15 residues.

The chain employs TRBV2 and TRBJ1-3, with 8 bases fitting TRBD1. V was clipped by 6 bases and J by 4 bases; unmatched bases: 8. CDR1 is SNHLY, CDR2 FYNNEI, per germline. The CDR3 has 15 residues. CDR3 sequence reads: CASSKDRAGGNTIYF. CDR3 nucleotides: TGTGCCAGCAGCAAGGACAGGGCGGGAGGAAACACCATATATTTT.

The chain joins TRBV29-1 to TRBJ1-2; a possible D gene is TRBD1 (5 bases). Trimming left V 6 bases short and J 5 bases short, with 16 bases between. Germline V gene lookup returns CDR1 SQVTM and CDR2 ANQGSEA. The CDR3 totals 13 residues. This CDR3 reads CSVGTKDRYGYTF. The CDR3 DNA sequence: TGCAGCGTCGGGACCAAAGATCGGTATGGCTACACCTTC.

This sequence joins TRBV6-5 and TRBJ2-2, with D uncertain. V lost 0 bases to trimming and J lost 0 bases, with 8 bases between them. The germline CDR1 and CDR2 sequences are MNHEY and SVGAGI. This CDR3 is built from 16 residues. CDR3 coding DNA: TGTGCCAGCAGTTACTCCCGCCCCGCGAACACCGGGGAGCTGTTTTTT. Translated: CASSYSRPANTGELFF.

This chain connects TRBV30 to TRBJ1-5, with a weak D call TRBD1 (5 bases). CDR3 size: 15 residues. With 2 bases removed from V and 2 bases from J, the gap between germline ends came to 13 bases. Germline CDR1 GTSNPN, CDR2 SVGIG (reference sequence). The CDR3 DNA sequence: TGTGCCTGGAGTCATCAGGGTGGGGGCAATCAGCCCCAGCATTTT. This codes for CAWSHQGGGNQPQHF. Looking up the rest from reference TRBV30 and TRBJ1-5 gives the full variable domain: SQTIHQWPATLVQPVGSPLSLECTVEGTSNPNLYWYRQAAGRGLQLLFYSVGIGQISSEVPQNLSASRPQDRQFILSSKKLLLSDSGFYLCAWSHQGGGNQPQHFGDGTRLSIL.

This rearrangement joins TRBV7-9 to TRBJ1-6, with unresolved D. Germline V CDR1 and CDR2: SEHNR, FQNEAQ (reference sequence). The V end was cut by 5 bases, the J end by 7 bases, with 6 bases between. The CDR3 runs to 12 residues. The CDR3 DNA reads as TGTGCCAGCAGCCGCAGGAATTCACCCCTCCACTTT. Its protein product is CASSRRNSPLHF.

A word on this clone: Different DNA sequences within this sample yield the same CDR3. This chain joins TRBV19 and TRBJ1-1; D remains ambiguous. The CDR3 covers 13 residues. Germline values: CDR1 LNHDA, CDR2 SQIVND (reference sequence). Trimming stripped 1 base from V and 1 base from J, with 4 bases between. In DNA, the CDR3 is TGTGCCAGTAGTATAGGCCAGAACACTGAAGCTTTCTTT. Its protein is CASSIGQNTEAFF.

The chain has TRBV12-3 or TRBV12-4 and TRBJ1-2; D remains unclear. The CDR3 consists of 13 residues. V gave up 5 bases and J gave up 4 bases, with 11 bases separating them. This chain's CDR3 is CASSPQPLYGYTF. CDR3 DNA: TGTGCCAGCAGTCCGCAACCACTCTATGGCTACACCTTC.

J is TRBJ2-7 and V is TRBV27; TRBD1 might be the D (6 bases). Germline loops: CDR1 MNHEY, CDR2 SMNVEV (reference sequence). The length of the CDR3 is 13 residues. The V end was cut by 5 bases, the J end by 3 bases, with 11 bases between. The CDR3 sequence is CASSRGGYYEQYF. The CDR3, as DNA: TGTGCCAGCAGTCGTGGGGGCTACTACGAGCAGTACTTC.

This sequence joins TRBV28 and TRBJ2-5; D not resolved. The germline CDR1 and CDR2 sequences are MDHEN and SYDVKM. V was clipped by 3 bases and J by 5 bases, with 10 bases between them. This CDR3 has 13 residues. Here the CDR3 reads CASSFVGQETQYF. The CDR3 nucleotides read TGTGCCAGCAGTTTCGTGGGTCAGGAGACCCAGTACTTC.

The CDR3, as DNA: TGCGCCAGCAGCTCCCAGCGGGGTAGGACAGATACGCAGTATTTT. It encodes CASSSQRGRTDTQYF. The chain recombines TRBV5-1 with TRBJ2-3; TRBD2 matches 7 bases. The germline gives CDR1 SGHRS, CDR2 YFSETQ. V lost 3 bases to trimming and J lost 3 bases; unmatched junction nucleotides: 7. The CDR3 runs to 15 residues.

The chain links TRBV11-3 to TRBJ2-1; D not certain. Germline-derived CDR1 and CDR2 are SGHNT and YENEEA. This CDR3 region has 15 residues. V shed 1 base and J shed 1 base, with 8 bases lying between them. The CDR3 coding sequence is TGTGCCAGCAGCTTAGGGGCCGGGTCCTACAATGAGCAGTTCTTC. Translating it yields CASSLGAGSYNEQFF.

This chain connects TRBV19 to TRBJ1-2, with D unresolved. Trimming pared 8 bases from V and 3 bases from J, leaving 13 bases between. Germline V gene sequence: CDR1 LNHDA, CDR2 SQIVND (reference sequence). The CDR3 spans 13 residues. The CDR3 here is CASRYGLDYGYTF. Written as DNA, the CDR3 is TGTGCCAGTCGGTACGGTCTAGACTATGGCTACACCTTC.

The J gene is TRBJ2-3, the V gene TRBV6-6; TRBD1 agrees at 9 bases. With V trimmed by 5 bases and J by 3 bases, 6 bases remained unmatched. This CDR3 has 15 amino acids. CDR1 MNHNY and CDR2 SVGAGI come from the germline V gene (reference sequence). The CDR3 region is CASSPAGQGTDTQYF. CDR3 DNA sequence: TGTGCCAGCAGTCCTGCTGGACAGGGGACAGATACGCAGTATTTT.